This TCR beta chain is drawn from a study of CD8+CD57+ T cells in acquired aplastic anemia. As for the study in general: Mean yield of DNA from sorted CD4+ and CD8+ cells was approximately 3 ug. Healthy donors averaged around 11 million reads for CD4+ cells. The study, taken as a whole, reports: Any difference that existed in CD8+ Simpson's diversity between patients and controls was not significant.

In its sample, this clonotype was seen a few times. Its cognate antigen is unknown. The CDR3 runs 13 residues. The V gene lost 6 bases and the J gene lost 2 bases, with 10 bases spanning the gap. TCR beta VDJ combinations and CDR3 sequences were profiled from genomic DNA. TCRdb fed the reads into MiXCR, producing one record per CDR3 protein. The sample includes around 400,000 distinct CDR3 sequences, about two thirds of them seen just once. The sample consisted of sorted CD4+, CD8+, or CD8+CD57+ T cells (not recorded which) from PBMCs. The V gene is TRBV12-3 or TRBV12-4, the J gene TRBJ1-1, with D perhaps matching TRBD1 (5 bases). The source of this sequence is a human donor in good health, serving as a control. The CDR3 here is CASSKGSNTEAFF. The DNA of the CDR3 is TGTGCCAGCAGCAAGGGGTCTAACACTGAAGCTTTCTTT.